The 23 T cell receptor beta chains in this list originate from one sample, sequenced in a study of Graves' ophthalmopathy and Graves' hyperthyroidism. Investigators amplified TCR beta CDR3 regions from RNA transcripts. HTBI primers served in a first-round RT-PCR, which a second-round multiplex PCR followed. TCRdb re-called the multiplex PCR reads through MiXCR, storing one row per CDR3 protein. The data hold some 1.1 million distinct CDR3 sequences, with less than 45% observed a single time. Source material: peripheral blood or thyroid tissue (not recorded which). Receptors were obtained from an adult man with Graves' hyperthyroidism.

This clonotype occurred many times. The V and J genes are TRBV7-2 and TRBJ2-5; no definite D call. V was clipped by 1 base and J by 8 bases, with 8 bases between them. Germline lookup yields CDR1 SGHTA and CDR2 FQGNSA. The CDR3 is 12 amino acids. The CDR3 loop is CASSLEKSTQYF. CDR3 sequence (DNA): TGTGCCAGCAGCTTAGAGAAATCCACCCAGTACTTC.

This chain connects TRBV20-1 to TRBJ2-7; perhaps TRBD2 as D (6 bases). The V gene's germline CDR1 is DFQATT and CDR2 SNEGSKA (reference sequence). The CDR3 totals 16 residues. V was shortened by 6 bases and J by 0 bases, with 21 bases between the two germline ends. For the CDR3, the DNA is TGCAGTGCCAGCAGCCCCCGCGGGGTCGGCTCCTACGAGCAGTACTTC. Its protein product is CSASSPRGVGSYEQYF.

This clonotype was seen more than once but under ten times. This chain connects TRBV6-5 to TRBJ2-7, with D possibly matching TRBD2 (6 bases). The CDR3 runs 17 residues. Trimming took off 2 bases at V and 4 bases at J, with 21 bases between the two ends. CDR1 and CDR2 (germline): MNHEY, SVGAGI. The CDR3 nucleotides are TGTGCCAGCAGTTACCGAAGAGGGGACCCGGAGGGTTACGAGCAGTACTTC. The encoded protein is CASSYRRGDPEGYEQYF.

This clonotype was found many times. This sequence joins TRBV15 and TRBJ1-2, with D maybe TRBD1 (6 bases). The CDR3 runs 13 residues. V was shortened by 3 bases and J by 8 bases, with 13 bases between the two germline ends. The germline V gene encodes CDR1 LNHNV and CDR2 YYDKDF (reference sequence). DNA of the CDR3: TGTGCCACCAGCAGGGCGGGGGCTGGCGGCTACACCTTC. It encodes CATSRAGAGGYTF.

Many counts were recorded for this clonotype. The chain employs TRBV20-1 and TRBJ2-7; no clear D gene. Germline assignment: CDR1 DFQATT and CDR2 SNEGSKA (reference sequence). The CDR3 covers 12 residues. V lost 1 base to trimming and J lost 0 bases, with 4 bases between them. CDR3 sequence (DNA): TGCAGTGCTAGAGTAGGCTCCTACGAGCAGTACTTC. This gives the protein CSARVGSYEQYF.

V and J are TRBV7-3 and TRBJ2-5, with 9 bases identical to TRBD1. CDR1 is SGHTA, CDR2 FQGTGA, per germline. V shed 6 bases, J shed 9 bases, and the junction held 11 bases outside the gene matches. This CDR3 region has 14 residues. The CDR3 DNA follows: TGTGCCAGCAGACAGGGGGCCAGCAATCAGCCCCAGTACTTC. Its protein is CASRQGASNQPQYF.

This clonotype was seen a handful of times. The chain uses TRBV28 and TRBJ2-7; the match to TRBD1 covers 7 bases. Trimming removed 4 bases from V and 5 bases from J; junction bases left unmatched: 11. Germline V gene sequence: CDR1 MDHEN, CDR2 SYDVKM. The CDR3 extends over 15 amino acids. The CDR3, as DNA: TGTGCCAGCAGTTCCACAGACAGGGTTGTCGACGAGCAGTACTTC. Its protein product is CASSSTDRVVDEQYF.

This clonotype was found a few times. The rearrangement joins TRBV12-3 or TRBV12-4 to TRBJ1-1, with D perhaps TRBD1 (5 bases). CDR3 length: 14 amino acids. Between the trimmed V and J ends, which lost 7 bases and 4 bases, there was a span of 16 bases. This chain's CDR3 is CASIDPGQATEAFF. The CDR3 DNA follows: TGTGCCAGCATTGACCCCGGACAAGCCACTGAAGCTTTCTTT.

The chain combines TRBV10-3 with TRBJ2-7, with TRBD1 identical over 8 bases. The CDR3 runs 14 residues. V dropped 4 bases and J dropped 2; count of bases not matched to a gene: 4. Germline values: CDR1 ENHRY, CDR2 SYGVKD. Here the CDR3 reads CAISGQGSPYEQYF. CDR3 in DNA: TGTGCCATCAGTGGACAGGGGAGCCCCTACGAGCAGTACTTC.

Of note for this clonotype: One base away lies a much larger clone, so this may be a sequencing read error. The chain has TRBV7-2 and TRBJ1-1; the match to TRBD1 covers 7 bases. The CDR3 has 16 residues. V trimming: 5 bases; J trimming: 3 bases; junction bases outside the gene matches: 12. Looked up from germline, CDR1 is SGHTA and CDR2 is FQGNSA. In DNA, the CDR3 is TGTGCCAGCAGCCTCCGGGGCAGGGGGTGGTACACTGAAGCTTTCTTT. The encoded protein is CASSLRGRGWYTEAFF.

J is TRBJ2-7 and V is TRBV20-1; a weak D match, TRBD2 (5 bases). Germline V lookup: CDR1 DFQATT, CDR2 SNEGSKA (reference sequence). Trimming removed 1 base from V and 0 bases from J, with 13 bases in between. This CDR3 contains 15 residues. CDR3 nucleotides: TGCAGTGCTAGAGGGGCTAGCTGGGGCTCCTACGAGCAGTACTTC. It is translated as CSARGASWGSYEQYF.

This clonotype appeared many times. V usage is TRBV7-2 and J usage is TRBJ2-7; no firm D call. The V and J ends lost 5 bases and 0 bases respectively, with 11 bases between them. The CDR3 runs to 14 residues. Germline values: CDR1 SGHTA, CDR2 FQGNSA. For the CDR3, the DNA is TGTGCCAGCAGCCCCTGGACGCGCTCCTACGAGCAGTACTTC. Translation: CASSPWTRSYEQYF.

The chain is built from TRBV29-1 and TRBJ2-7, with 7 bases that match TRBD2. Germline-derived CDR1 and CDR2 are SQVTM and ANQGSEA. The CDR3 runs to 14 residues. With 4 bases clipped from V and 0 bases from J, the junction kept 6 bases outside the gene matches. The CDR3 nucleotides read TGCAGCGTTGGTAGGACTAGGGGCTCCTACGAGCAGTACTTC. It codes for CSVGRTRGSYEQYF.

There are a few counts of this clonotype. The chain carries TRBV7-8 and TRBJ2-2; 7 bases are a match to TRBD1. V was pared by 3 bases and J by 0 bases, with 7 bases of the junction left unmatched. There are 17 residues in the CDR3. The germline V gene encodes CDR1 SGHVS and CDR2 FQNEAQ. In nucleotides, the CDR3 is TGTGCCAGCAGCTTTCCCATCGGACAGGCGAACACCGGGGAGCTGTTTTTT. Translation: CASSFPIGQANTGELFF.

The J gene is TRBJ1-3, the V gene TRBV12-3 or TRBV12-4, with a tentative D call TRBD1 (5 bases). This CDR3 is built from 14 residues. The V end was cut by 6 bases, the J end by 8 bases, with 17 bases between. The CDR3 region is CASSSARGGYTIYF. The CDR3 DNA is TGTGCCAGCAGCTCGGCAAGGGGAGGCTACACCATATATTTT.

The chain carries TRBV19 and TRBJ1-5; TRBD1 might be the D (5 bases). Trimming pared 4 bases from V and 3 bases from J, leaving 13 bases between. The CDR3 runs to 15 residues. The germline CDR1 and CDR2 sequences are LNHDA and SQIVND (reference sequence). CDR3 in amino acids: CASSNSGTFNQPQHF. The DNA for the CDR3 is TGTGCCAGTAGTAACTCCGGGACCTTCAATCAGCCCCAGCATTTT.

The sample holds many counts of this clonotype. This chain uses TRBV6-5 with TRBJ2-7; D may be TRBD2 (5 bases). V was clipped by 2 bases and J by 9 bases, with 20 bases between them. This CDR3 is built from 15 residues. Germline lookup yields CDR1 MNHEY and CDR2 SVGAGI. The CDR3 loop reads CASSYAAGAKEGQYF. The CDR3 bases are TGTGCCAGCAGTTACGCGGCAGGAGCCAAAGAGGGGCAGTACTTC.

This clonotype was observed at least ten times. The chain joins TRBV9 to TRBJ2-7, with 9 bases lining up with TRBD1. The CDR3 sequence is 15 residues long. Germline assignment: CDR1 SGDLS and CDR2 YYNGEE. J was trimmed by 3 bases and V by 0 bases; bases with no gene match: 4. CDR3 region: CASSVEQGASYEQYF. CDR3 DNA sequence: TGTGCCAGCAGCGTAGAACAGGGGGCGAGCTACGAGCAGTACTTC.

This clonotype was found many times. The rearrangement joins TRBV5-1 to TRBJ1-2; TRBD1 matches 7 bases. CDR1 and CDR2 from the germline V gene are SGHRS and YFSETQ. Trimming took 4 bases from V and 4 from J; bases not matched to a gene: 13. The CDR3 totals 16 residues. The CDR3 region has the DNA TGCGCCAGCAGCCAAGGGACAGCCGATTACCGCTATGGCTACACCTTC. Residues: CASSQGTADYRYGYTF.

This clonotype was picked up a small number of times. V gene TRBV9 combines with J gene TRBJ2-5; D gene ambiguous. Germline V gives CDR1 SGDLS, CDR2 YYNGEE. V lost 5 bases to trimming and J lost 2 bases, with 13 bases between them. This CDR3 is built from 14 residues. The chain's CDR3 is CASRTHISQETQYF. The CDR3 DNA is TGTGCCAGCAGAACTCACATAAGTCAAGAGACCCAGTACTTC.

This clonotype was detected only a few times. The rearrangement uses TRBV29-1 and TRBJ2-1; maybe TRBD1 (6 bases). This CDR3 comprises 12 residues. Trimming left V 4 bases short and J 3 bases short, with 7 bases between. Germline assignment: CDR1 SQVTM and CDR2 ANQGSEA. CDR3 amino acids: CSVGDNYNEQFF. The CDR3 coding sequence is TGCAGCGTTGGGGACAACTACAATGAGCAGTTCTTC.

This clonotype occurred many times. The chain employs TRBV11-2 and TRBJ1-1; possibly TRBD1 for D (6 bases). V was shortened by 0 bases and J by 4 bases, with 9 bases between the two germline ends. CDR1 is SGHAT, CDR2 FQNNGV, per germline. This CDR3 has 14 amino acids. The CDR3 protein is CASSLETGFTEAFF. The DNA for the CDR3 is TGTGCCAGCAGCTTAGAAACAGGGTTCACTGAAGCTTTCTTT.

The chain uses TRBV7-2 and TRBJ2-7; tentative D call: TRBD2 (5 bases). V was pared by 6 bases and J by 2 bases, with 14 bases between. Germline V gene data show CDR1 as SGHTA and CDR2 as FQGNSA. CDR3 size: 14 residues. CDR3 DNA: TGTGCCAGCAGAGCTACCGGGGTTACCTACGAGCAGTACTTC. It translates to CASRATGVTYEQYF.